These 17 T cell receptor beta chains were all obtained from the same sample, sequenced in a study of cytomegalovirus exposure and HLA in healthy donors. The PCR made use of 60 Vbeta and 13 Jbeta primers. Profiling relied on immunoSEQ multiplex PCR, and the TCRdb table lists in-frame clones only, not all of them. The data show around 140,000 clones, 72% seen once. Specimen: PBMCs. The receptors were gathered from a man aged 45-60 years in good health and CMV-seropositive.

A note on this clone: A single base separates this from a much larger clone, so it may be a read error. This chain uses TRBV2 with TRBJ1-2, with TRBD1 identical over 11 bases. The CDR3 has 16 residues. V dropped 6 bases and J dropped 4; count of bases not matched to a gene: 10. Germline CDR1 reads SNHLY; CDR2 reads FYNNEI. The CDR3 nucleotides read TGTGCCAGCAGAGTTGGGACAGGGGGGATAGCCTATGGCTACACCTTC. As protein: CASRVGTGGIAYGYTF.

The chain recombines TRBV6-1 with TRBJ1-5; 9 bases line up with TRBD1. With 4 bases clipped from V and 0 bases from J, the junction kept 4 bases outside the gene matches. The CDR3 spans 16 residues. The germline gives CDR1 MNHNS, CDR2 SASEGT. CDR3 sequence (DNA): TGTGCCAGCAGTGGTCTGGACAGGGGTAGCAATCAGCCCCAGCATTTT. It translates to CASSGLDRGSNQPQHF.

The chain is built from TRBV5-8 and TRBJ2-3; TRBD2 matches at 7 bases. V gave up 1 base and J gave up 4 bases; unmatched junction bases: 6. The CDR3 runs 15 residues. Germline V gives CDR1 SGHTS, CDR2 YDEGEE. CDR3 amino acids: CASSLLRGRADTQYF. In nucleotides, the CDR3 is TGTGCCAGCAGCTTGCTTCGGGGGAGGGCAGATACGCAGTATTTT.

This clone has just one count. Given the absence of the conserved phenylalanine or tryptophan at the CDR3 end, a read error is likely. The DNA is omitted, as the CDR3 cannot be located on it reliably, and the CDR3 follows TCRdb's listing. The chain couples TRBV21-1 to TRBJ1-1; the listed D gene, TRBD1, was not tested against the DNA. TRBV21-1 is a known pseudogene. The CDR3 region is 14 residues in length, termini included. The CDR3: CASSKPNRGRGERC.

The CDR3 protein is CASSPRADLNTEAFF. In DNA form, the CDR3 reads TGTGCCAGCTCACCGCGGGCCGATTTGAACACTGAAGCTTTCTTT. V usage is TRBV18 and J usage is TRBJ1-1; no clear D gene. CDR3 length equals 15 residues. V lost 3 bases and J 0 bases, leaving 11 bases between the germline ends. The germline V gene encodes CDR1 KGHSH and CDR2 LQKENI.

This clone showed up just a few times. J is TRBJ2-1 and V is TRBV9; 7 bases agree with TRBD2. Germline V CDR1 and CDR2: SGDLS, YYNGEE. J gave up 2 bases and V 0 bases, and 2 bases lay outside the gene matches. The CDR3 length is 15 residues. The CDR3 loop is CASSVGAGTYNEQFF. The DNA of the CDR3 is TGTGCCAGCAGCGTAGGAGCGGGAACCTACAATGAGCAGTTCTTC.

J is TRBJ2-3 and V is TRBV7-9; perhaps TRBD1 as D (7 bases). CDR1 is SEHNR and CDR2 is FQNEAQ in the germline V gene (reference sequence). The CDR3 runs 16 residues. The V end lost 3 bases, the J end lost 4 bases, and 17 bases lay between the germline ends. CDR3 nucleotide sequence: TGTGCCAGCAGCTTCCGAGGGAGCAGGGGGGCAGATACGCAGTATTTT. This gives the protein CASSFRGSRGADTQYF.

The V call is TRBV7-2, the J call TRBJ1-2; TRBD1 matches at 9 bases. The CDR3 consists of 17 residues. V shed 6 bases and J 8 bases; nucleotides not matched to a gene: 19. The germline gives CDR1 SGHTA, CDR2 FQGNSA. The CDR3 nucleotides read TGTGCCAGCAGTTCGTTCGGGGGTTTGGACAGGGGAGGAGGCTACACCTTC. Encoded protein: CASSSFGGLDRGGGYTF.

The chain carries TRBV19 and TRBJ2-3, with TRBD2 matching 11 bases. From germline, CDR1 is LNHDA and CDR2 SQIVND (reference sequence). The J segment lost 5 bases and the V segment lost 10 bases, leaving 11 bases of the junction unmatched. The CDR3 sequence is 15 residues long. This CDR3 reads CATGLSGGAGDTQYF. CDR3 nucleotide sequence: TGTGCCACCGGACTTAGCGGGGGGGCGGGAGATACGCAGTATTTT.

This clone was recorded a few times. The chain recombines TRBV12-5 with TRBJ1-1, with D unclear. The V end lost 7 bases, the J end lost 1 base, and 7 bases lay between the germline ends. The CDR3 is 12 amino acids. Germline lookup yields CDR1 LGHNT and CDR2 FRNRAP. As DNA, the CDR3 is TGTGCTAGTGATCGGGGGAACACTGAAGCTTTCTTT. It specifies CASDRGNTEAFF.

J is TRBJ1-1 and V is TRBV5-1, with D possibly TRBD1 on 6 matching bases. The germline V gene has CDR1 SGHRS and CDR2 YFSETQ. Trimming removed 4 bases at V and 5 bases at J, with 21 bases between. This CDR3 region has 16 residues. CDR3 sequence reads: CASSPGRGAGGTEAFF. The DNA of the CDR3 is TGCGCCAGCAGCCCAGGTCGGGGGGCCGGGGGGACTGAAGCTTTCTTT.

The V gene is TRBV5-6, the J gene TRBJ2-2; D not certain. The germline V gene has CDR1 SGHDT and CDR2 YYEEEE. The CDR3 is 16 amino acids. V was shortened by 5 bases and J by 1 base, with 15 bases between the two germline ends. The CDR3 spells CASRFVGQQNTGELFF. CDR3 in DNA: TGTGCCAGCAGGTTTGTGGGCCAACAGAACACCGGGGAGCTGTTTTTT.

Details on this clone: One end of the junction fails to match germline, which may point to a read error. In DNA form, the CDR3 reads TGTTCCAGCAGTACAGGGTATGGCTACACCTTC. Its translation is CSSSTGYGYTF. The V call is TRBV7-9, the J call TRBJ1-2, with D possibly being TRBD1 (6 bases). The CDR3 is made up of 11 amino acids. Germline CDR1 is SEHNR and CDR2 is FQNEAQ (reference sequence).

The CDR3 nucleotides are TGTGCCAGCAGTTATGGCGGGGCACCCTCTCAGTTCTTC. It specifies CASSYGGAPSQFF. This chain joins TRBV6-5 and TRBJ2-1; D may be TRBD2 (6 bases). Germline assignment: CDR1 MNHEY and CDR2 SVGAGI. This CDR3 contains 13 residues. V was trimmed by 3 bases and J by 13 bases, leaving 16 bases between them.

The chain employs TRBV10-3 and TRBJ2-5; no definite D call. The DNA end favors TRBJ2-7, so the J call may be wrong. The CDR3 spans 11 residues. Germline CDR1 ENHRY, CDR2 SYGVKD. In DNA, the CDR3 is TGTGCCATCAGTGGCGACTACGAGCAGTACTTC. Protein sequence: CAISGDYEQYF.

The chain joins TRBV11-2 to TRBJ2-7; 7 nucleotides agree with TRBD2. The CDR3 is made up of 13 amino acids. The J segment lost 3 bases and the V segment lost 6 bases, leaving 5 bases of the junction unmatched. Germline CDR1 is SGHAT and CDR2 is FQNNGV. The CDR3 region has the DNA TGTGCCAGCAGTCGGGACTACCGCTACGAGCAGTACTTC. Its protein product is CASSRDYRYEQYF.

This clone was counted a single time. Germline is not matched at one junction end, which may reflect a read error. This chain links TRBV4-2 with TRBJ2-2; 8 nucleotides line up with TRBD2. CDR3 length equals 17 residues. Germline-derived CDR1 and CDR2 are LGHNA and YNFKEQ. The chain's CDR3 is CASSQVQSGGVDGEPFF. The CDR3 nucleotides are TGTGCCAGCAGCCAAGTACAGAGCGGGGGAGTTGACGGGGAGCCGTTTTTT.